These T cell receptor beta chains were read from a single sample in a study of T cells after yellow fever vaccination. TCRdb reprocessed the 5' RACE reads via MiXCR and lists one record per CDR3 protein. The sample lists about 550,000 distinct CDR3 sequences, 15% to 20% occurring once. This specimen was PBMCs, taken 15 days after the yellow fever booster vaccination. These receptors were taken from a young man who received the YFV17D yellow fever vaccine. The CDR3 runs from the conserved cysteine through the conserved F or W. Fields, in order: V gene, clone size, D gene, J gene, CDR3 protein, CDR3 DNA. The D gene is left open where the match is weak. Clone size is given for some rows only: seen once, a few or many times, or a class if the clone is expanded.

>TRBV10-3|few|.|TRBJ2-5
CAISENGLGQETQYF
TGTGCCATCAGTGAGAACGGTTTAGGACAAGAGACCCAGTACTTC
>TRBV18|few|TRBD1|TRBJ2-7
CASSFRDSTYEQYF
TGTGCCAGCTCATTCCGGGACAGCACCTACGAGCAGTACTTC
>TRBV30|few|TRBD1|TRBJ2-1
CAWSLWDSQFF
TGTGCCTGGAGTCTCTGGGACAGTCAGTTCTTC
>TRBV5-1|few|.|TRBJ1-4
CASRGKGEHEKLFF
TGCGCCAGCAGGGGAAAGGGGGAACATGAAAAACTGTTTTTT
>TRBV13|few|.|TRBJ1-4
CASSDRRGTNEKLFF
TGTGCCAGCAGCGACCGAAGGGGAACTAATGAAAAACTGTTTTTT
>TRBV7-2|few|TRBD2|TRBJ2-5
CASSRPLAETKETQYF
TGTGCCAGCAGCAGACCACTAGCGGAAACTAAAGAGACCCAGTACTTC
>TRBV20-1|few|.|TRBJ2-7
CSAEAETSYEQYF
TGCAGTGCTGAAGCGGAGACCTCCTACGAGCAGTACTTC
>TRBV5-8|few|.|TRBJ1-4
CASSPLGEKLFF
TGTGCCAGCAGTCCACTTGGTGAAAAACTGTTTTTT
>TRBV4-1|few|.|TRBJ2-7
CASSQESHKHGVYEQYF
TGCGCCAGCAGCCAAGAATCCCACAAACACGGGGTCTACGAGCAGTACTTC
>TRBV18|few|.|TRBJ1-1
CASSRGKGITEAFF
TGTGCCAGCTCACGGGGTAAGGGGATCACTGAAGCTTTCTTT
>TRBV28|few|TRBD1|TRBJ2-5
CASSLGVGFSPGQQETQYF
TGTGCCAGCAGTTTAGGAGTCGGGTTTTCCCCGGGACAGCAAGAGACCCAGTACTTC
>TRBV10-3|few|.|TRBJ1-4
CAISDGGAGEKLFF
TGTGCCATCAGTGATGGGGGCGCGGGTGAAAAACTGTTTTTT
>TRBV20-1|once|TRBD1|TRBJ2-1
CSAPWGQRNNEQFF
TGCAGTGCACCATGGGGACAGAGGAACAATGAGCAGTTCTTC
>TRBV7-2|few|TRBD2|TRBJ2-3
CASSPPGAGRADTQYF
TGTGCCAGCAGCCCCCCCGGAGCGGGAAGGGCCGATACGCAGTATTTT
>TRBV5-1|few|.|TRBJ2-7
CASSSDATYEQYF
TGCGCCAGCAGCTCGGACGCAACCTACGAGCAGTACTTC
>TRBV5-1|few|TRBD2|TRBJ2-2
CASSPRGLAGGTNTGELFF
TGCGCCAGCAGCCCGAGAGGTCTAGCGGGAGGCACGAACACCGGGGAGCTGTTTTTT
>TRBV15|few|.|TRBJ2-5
CATAQPVQETQYF
TGTGCCACCGCCCAGCCCGTACAAGAGACCCAGTACTTC
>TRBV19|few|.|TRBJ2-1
CASTPRGGAFKGNEQFF
TGTGCCAGTACCCCTCGGGGTGGAGCTTTCAAAGGGAATGAGCAGTTCTTC
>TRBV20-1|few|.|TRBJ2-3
CSAPSRGLLAQYF
TGCAGTGCGCCAAGCCGAGGACTCCTCGCGCAGTATTTT
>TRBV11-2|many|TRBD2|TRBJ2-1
CASSFLAGAYNEQFF
TGTGCCAGCAGTTTTTTAGCGGGAGCCTACAATGAGCAGTTCTTC
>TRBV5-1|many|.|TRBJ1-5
CASSERAGIQPQHF
TGCGCCAGCAGCGAAAGAGCAGGGATTCAGCCCCAGCATTTT
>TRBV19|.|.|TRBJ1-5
CASSIEPRGGQPQHF
TGTGCCAGTAGTATAGAACCGAGGGGTGGACAGCCCCAGCATTTT
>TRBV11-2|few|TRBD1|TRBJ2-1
CASSLEPGGSVEQFF
TGTGCCAGCAGCTTAGAGCCAGGGGGAAGTGTTGAGCAGTTCTTC
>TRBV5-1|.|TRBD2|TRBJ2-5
CASSGSGRGETQYF
TGCGCCAGCAGCGGTAGCGGGAGAGGAGAGACCCAGTACTTC
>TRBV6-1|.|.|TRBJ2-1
CASRRTYELAYNEQFF
TGTGCCAGCAGGCGGACCTATGAGTTGGCCTACAATGAGCAGTTCTTC
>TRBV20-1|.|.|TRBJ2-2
CSALDPGLGELFF
TGCAGTGCTCTCGACCCCGGCCTCGGGGAGCTGTTTTTT
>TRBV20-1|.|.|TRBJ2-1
CGGGRGHNEQFF
TGCGGAGGGGGGAGAGGGCACAATGAGCAGTTCTTC
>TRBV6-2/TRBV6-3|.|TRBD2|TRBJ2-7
CASRGLAVLSYEQYF
TGTGCCAGCAGAGGACTAGCGGTCCTCTCCTACGAGCAGTACTTC
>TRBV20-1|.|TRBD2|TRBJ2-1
CSVKLAGGRGYNEQFF
TGCAGTGTAAAACTAGCGGGAGGTAGAGGGTACAATGAGCAGTTCTTC
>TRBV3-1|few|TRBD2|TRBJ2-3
CASSQELAGVSTQYF
TGTGCCAGCAGCCAAGAGCTAGCGGGAGTGAGTACGCAGTATTTT
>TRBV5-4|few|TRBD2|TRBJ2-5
CASSFLAGGLETQYF
TGTGCCAGCAGCTTTTTAGCGGGAGGACTAGAGACCCAGTACTTC
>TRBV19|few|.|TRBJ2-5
CASSPNQHGKETQYF
TGTGCCAGTAGCCCCAACCAACACGGTAAAGAGACCCAGTACTTC
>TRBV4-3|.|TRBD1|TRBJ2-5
CASSHVTGGRETQYF
TGCGCCAGCAGCCACGTCACAGGGGGCAGGGAGACCCAGTACTTC
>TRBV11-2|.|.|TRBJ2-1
CASSSAWDEQFF
TGTGCCAGCAGCTCAGCGTGGGATGAGCAGTTCTTC
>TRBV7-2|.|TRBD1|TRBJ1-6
CASSSRWTGVSTLHF
TGTGCCAGCAGCTCCAGGTGGACAGGGGTGTCTACCCTCCACTTT
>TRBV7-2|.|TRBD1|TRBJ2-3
CASSAQGGGTDTQYF
TGTGCCAGCAGCGCACAGGGGGGAGGCACAGATACGCAGTATTTT
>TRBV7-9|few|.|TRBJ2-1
CASSQTSYNEQFF
TGTGCCAGCAGCCAGACTAGCTACAATGAGCAGTTCTTC
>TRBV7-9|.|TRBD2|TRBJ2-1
CASRLSGTSLNEQFF
TGTGCCAGCAGGCTGAGCGGGACCTCTCTCAATGAGCAGTTCTTC
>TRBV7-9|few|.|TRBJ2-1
CASSVDSFIEQFF
TGTGCCAGCAGCGTCGACAGTTTTATTGAGCAGTTCTTC
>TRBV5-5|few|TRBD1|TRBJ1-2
CASSPGTGSYYGYTF
TGTGCCAGCAGCCCCGGGACAGGCTCCTACTATGGCTACACCTTC
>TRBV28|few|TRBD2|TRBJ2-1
CASSSYLLAGDNEQFF
TGTGCCAGCAGTTCCTACCTACTAGCGGGGGACAATGAGCAGTTCTTC
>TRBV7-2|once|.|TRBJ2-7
CASSLIGEPYEQYF
TGTGCCAGCAGCTTAATAGGGGAACCCTACGAGCAGTACTTC
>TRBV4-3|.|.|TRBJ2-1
CASSPPGSREQFF
TGCGCCAGCAGCCCCCCCGGGAGTCGTGAGCAGTTCTTC
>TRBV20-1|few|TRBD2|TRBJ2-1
CSARDPSGTSYNEQFF
TGCAGTGCTAGAGATCCAAGCGGGACCTCCTACAATGAGCAGTTCTTC
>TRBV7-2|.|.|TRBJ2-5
CASIGTPQETQYF
TGTGCCAGCATCGGGACACCCCAAGAGACCCAGTACTTC
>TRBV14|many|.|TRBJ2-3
CASSQNTLPGTQYF
TGTGCCAGCAGCCAGAATACACTGCCCGGTACGCAGTATTTT
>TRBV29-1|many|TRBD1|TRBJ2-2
CSVGQGLSGELFF
TGCAGCGTTGGACAGGGGTTATCCGGGGAGCTGTTTTTT
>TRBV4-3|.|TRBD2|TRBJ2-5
CASSQGTSGRLEEETQYF
TGCGCCAGCAGCCAAGGGACTAGCGGGAGACTGGAGGAAGAGACCCAGTACTTC
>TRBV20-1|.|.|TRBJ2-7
CSAPIRDLRSEQYF
TGCAGTGCTCCGATCCGGGACCTCAGAAGCGAGCAGTACTTC
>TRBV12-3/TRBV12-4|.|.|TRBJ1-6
CASTENPYNSPLHF
TGTGCCAGCACGGAAAACCCCTATAATTCACCCCTCCACTTT
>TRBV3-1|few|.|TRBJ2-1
CASSPEGLGYNEQFF
TGTGCCAGCAGCCCCGAAGGGCTCGGCTACAATGAGCAGTTCTTC
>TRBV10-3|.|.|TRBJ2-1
CAIGRQDREQFF
TGTGCCATCGGACGACAGGATCGCGAGCAGTTCTTC
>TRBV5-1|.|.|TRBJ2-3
CASSFAGLLTDTQYF
TGCGCCAGCAGTTTTGCGGGGCTCCTCACAGATACGCAGTATTTT